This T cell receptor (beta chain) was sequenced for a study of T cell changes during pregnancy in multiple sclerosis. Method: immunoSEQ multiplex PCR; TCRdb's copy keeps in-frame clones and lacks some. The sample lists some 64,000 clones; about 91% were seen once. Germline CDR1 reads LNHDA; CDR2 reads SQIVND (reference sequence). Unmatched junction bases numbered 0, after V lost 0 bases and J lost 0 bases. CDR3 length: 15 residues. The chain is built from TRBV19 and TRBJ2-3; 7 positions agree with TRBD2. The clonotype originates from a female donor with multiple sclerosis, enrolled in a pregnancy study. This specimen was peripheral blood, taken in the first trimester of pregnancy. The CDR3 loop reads CASSIDSGSTDTQYF. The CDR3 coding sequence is TGTGCCAGTAGTATAGATAGCGGGAGCACAGATACGCAGTATTTT.